Shown below are 30 T cell receptor delta chains from a single sample sequenced in a study of gamma delta lymphoproliferative disorders and STAT genes. Genomic DNA from isolated PBMCs served as the sequencing template. TCRdb reprocessed the multiplex PCR reads using CATT. The table has some 3,800 delta-chain clones, about 1% seen once. The sequenced sample was blood. These receptor sequences come from a human donor in good health.

Turning to this clone: Other DNA sequences of this sample code for an identical CDR3. The V and J genes are TRDV2 and TRDJ1; 9 bases agree with TRDD3. V shed 1 base, J shed 0 bases, and the junction held 5 bases outside the gene matches. The CDR3 runs to 16 residues. Germline V lookup: CDR1 GEAIGNYY, CDR2 EKD. CDR3 sequence reads: CACDTVLGDYTDKLIF. The CDR3 nucleotides read TGTGCCTGTGACACGGTACTGGGGGACTACACCGATAAACTCATCTTT.

Turning to this clone: This probably arose from a read error, given a far larger clone one base away. Other DNA sequences within the sample encode an identical CDR3. The chain carries TRDV1 and TRDJ1; perhaps TRDD3 as D (5 bases). Germline assignment: CDR1 TSWWSYY and CDR2 QGS. V was cut by 1 base and J by 5 bases, with 23 bases left in between. This CDR3 spans 18 amino acids. CDR3 protein: CALGEREYAVLGPDKLIF. The DNA of the CDR3 is TGTGCTCTTGGGGAACGGGAATATGCGGTGCTGGGACCGGATAAACTCATCTTT.

This clone was detected a few times. The amino acid sequence in TCRdb belongs to a much larger clone and departs from this DNA's translation at residue 16, likely a sequencing read error; the sequence shown is translated from the DNA. The rearrangement links TRDV2 to TRDJ1; 12 positions agree with TRDD3. This CDR3 is 18 amino acids long. Germline CDR1 reads GEAIGNYY; CDR2 reads EKD. CDR3 sequence: CACDNVLGDTSLSDKPIF. The CDR3 DNA sequence: TGTGCCTGTGACAATGTACTGGGGGATACTTCTTTGAGCGATAAACCCATCTTT.

By proportion, this clone is large (0.1 to 1%). Other DNA sequences from this sample encode an identical CDR3 as well. The chain uses TRDV2 and TRDJ1; TRDD3 is a possible D gene (5 bases). Germline CDR1 is GEAIGNYY and CDR2 is EKD. This CDR3 spans 14 amino acids. V was pared by 0 bases and J by 3 bases, with 10 bases between. CDR3 in DNA: TGTGCCTGTGACACCGTCCGGGGGCCCGATAAACTCATCTTT. This encodes CACDTVRGPDKLIF.

This clone was seen only a few times. The rearrangement uses TRDV2 and TRDJ3; TRDD3 matches at 11 bases. Germline CDR1 GEAIGNYY, CDR2 EKD. The CDR3 has 18 amino acids. With 3 bases clipped from V and 3 bases from J, the junction kept 6 bases outside the gene matches. The CDR3 DNA sequence: TGTGCCTGTGACTCGCTACTGGGGGATATCTGGGACACCCGACAGATGTTTTTC. Encoded protein: CACDSLLGDIWDTRQMFF.

This clone occurred a few times. The amino acid sequence in TCRdb belongs to a much larger clone and departs from this DNA's translation at residue 4, likely a sequencing read error; the sequence shown is translated from the DNA. This chain connects TRDV2 to TRDJ1, with 8 bases aligning to TRDD3. The CDR3 sequence is 19 residues long. Germline values: CDR1 GEAIGNYY, CDR2 EKD. V was clipped by 5 bases and J by 0 bases; unmatched bases: 19. The CDR3 protein is CACGTAFAGGQRYTDKLIF. CDR3 in DNA: TGTGCCTGTGGCACAGCATTCGCTGGGGGACAGCGGTACACCGATAAACTCATCTTT.

About this clone: With a far larger clone one base away, a read error is the likely cause. This chain connects TRDV2 to TRDJ3, with 12 bases lining up with TRDD3. Germline CDR1 and CDR2: GEAIGNYY and EKD. This CDR3 is 20 amino acids long. The CDR3 region is CACDTAGGYGSSWGTRQMFF. The DNA of the CDR3 is TGTGCCTGTGACACCGCTGGGGGATACGGTAGCTCCTGGGGCACCCGACAGATGTTTTTC.

This clone was counted a few times. A read error is likely here: a far larger clone is one base away. Additional DNA sequences in this sample encode the identical CDR3. The CDR3 DNA follows: TGTGCCTGTGTACTGGGAGATTCCCAACTCTTCTTT. This encodes CACVLGDSQLFF. The rearrangement joins TRDV2 to TRDJ2; perhaps TRDD3 as D (6 bases). This CDR3 contains 12 residues. Germline lookup yields CDR1 GEAIGNYY and CDR2 EKD. Trimming cost V 5 bases and J 11 bases, with 14 bases left between them.

For this clone: Only one base separates this from a far larger clonotype, so it likely reflects a read error. Other DNA sequences in this sample translate to the same CDR3. The chain is built from TRDV2 and TRDJ1; D gene unclear. Germline V gene lookup returns CDR1 GEAIGNYY and CDR2 EKD. The V end lost 3 bases, the J end lost 1 base, and 14 bases lay between the germline ends. The CDR3 contains 15 residues. In nucleotides, the CDR3 is TGTGCCTGTGACTTCGTATCTAGTGGCACCGATAAACTCATCTTT. As protein: CACDFVSSGTDKLIF.

This clone was counted a few times. A read error likely explains why the TCRdb protein, taken from a much larger clone, differs from this DNA's translation at residue 6; the protein shown is translated from the DNA. J is TRDJ1 and V is TRDV2; weak D call: TRDD3 (5 bases). CDR3 length: 16 amino acids. With 0 bases removed from V and 0 bases from J, the gap between germline ends came to 13 bases. Looked up from germline, CDR1 is GEAIGNYY and CDR2 is EKD. CDR3 amino acids: CACDTAGGLNTDKLIF. The CDR3 DNA reads as TGTGCCTGTGACACCGCGGGGGGCCTCAACACCGATAAACTCATCTTT.

This clone was recorded a few times. The protein given by TCRdb reflects a much larger clone and differs at residue 3 from this DNA's translation, likely from a read error; the protein shown is the DNA's translation. The chain is built from TRDV2 and TRDJ3; TRDD3 agrees at 9 bases. The CDR3 has 19 residues. Germline CDR1 and CDR2: GEAIGNYY and EKD. As DNA, the CDR3 is TGTGCCCGTGACACGGGGGGATACAGGAGCTCCTGGGACACCCGACAGATGTTTTTC. Its protein product is CARDTGGYRSSWDTRQMFF.

This clone was counted a few times. TCRdb has a much larger clone's protein, which differs at residue 18 from the translation of this DNA, likely because of a read error; what is shown is the protein translated from the DNA. J is TRDJ3 and V is TRDV2, with 12 positions matching TRDD3. Germline V gene sequence: CDR1 GEAIGNYY, CDR2 EKD. CDR3 length: 21 residues. The chain's CDR3 is CACDTVAGGYASSWDTRRMFF. The DNA of the CDR3 is TGTGCCTGTGACACCGTGGCTGGGGGATACGCCAGCTCCTGGGACACCCGACGGATGTTTTTC.

A note on this clone: With a far larger clone one base away, a read error is the likely cause. Other DNA sequences within the sample encode an identical CDR3. The chain employs TRDV1 and TRDJ1, with 11 bases aligning to TRDD3. Germline loops: CDR1 TSWWSYY, CDR2 QGS. The CDR3 is 19 amino acids. In DNA form, the CDR3 reads TGTGCTCTTGGAGAACCCACCTACGCTGGGGGATACAGGTTAGGTAAACTCATCTTT. Translation: CALGEPTYAGGYRLGKLIF.

Only a few counts were recorded for this clone. A far larger clone is off by one base, so a read error is likely. This sample also contains other DNA sequences that code for the same CDR3. The CDR3 spells CACDDLGGSLTLIF. The CDR3 nucleotides read TGTGCCTGTGACGACCTAGGGGGATCGTTAACACTCATCTTT. The chain links TRDV2 to TRDJ1; 7 bases agree with TRDD3. This CDR3 has 14 residues. Trimming cost V 3 bases and J 10 bases; bases outside gene matches: 13. Germline V gene sequence: CDR1 GEAIGNYY, CDR2 EKD.

A few counts support this clone. For this DNA, TCRdb reports the protein of a much larger clone, which diverges at residue 5, most likely from a read error; the protein presented here is translated directly from the DNA. The chain couples TRDV2 to TRDJ1, with 8 positions matching TRDD3. The CDR3 spans 21 residues. Germline CDR1 and CDR2: GEAIGNYY and EKD. V dropped 2 bases and J dropped 0; count of bases not matched to a gene: 22. The CDR3, as DNA: TGTGCCTGTGACATCGTCTTAAGCCTGGGGGACACCAGCTTGTACACCGATAAACTCATCTTT. This encodes CACDIVLSLGDTSLYTDKLIF.

This clone occurred a few times. The chain is built from TRDV2 and TRDJ3, with 13 nucleotides matching TRDD3. The CDR3 spans 20 residues. V was clipped by 0 bases and J by 3 bases; unmatched bases: 7. Germline loops: CDR1 GEAIGNYY, CDR2 EKD. Here the CDR3 reads CACDTVLLGDTRWDTRQMFF. The CDR3 nucleotides read TGTGCCTGTGACACCGTGTTACTGGGGGATACGCGCTGGGACACCCGACAGATGTTTTTC.

This clone was seen a handful of times. The protein TCRdb lists belongs to a much larger clone and differs from this DNA's translation at residue 4, which points to a read error; the protein shown is made from the DNA. The CDR3 loop is CACNSVLGDTRHTDKLIF. The CDR3 nucleotides are TGTGCCTGTAATTCCGTACTGGGGGATACGCGCCACACCGATAAACTCATCTTT. The rearrangement uses TRDV2 and TRDJ1; 13 bases line up with TRDD3. The germline gives CDR1 GEAIGNYY, CDR2 EKD. The V and J ends lost 6 bases and 0 bases, in that order; junction bases with no gene match: 12. This CDR3 region has 18 residues.

Regarding this clone: A far larger clone is one base from this, pointing to a likely read error. This same CDR3 is encoded by further DNA sequences in the sample. The rearrangement links TRDV2 to TRDJ1; 8 bases align to TRDD3. The V gene end was trimmed by 3 bases and the J gene end by 0 bases; junction bases not matched to a gene: 14. The CDR3 length is 18 residues. Germline CDR1 reads GEAIGNYY; CDR2 reads EKD. The CDR3 reads CACDPLGDRPLYTDKLIF. The DNA of the CDR3 is TGTGCCTGTGACCCTTTGGGGGATCGACCACTGTACACCGATAAACTCATCTTT.

This clone turned up a few times. TCRdb's entry gives the protein of a much larger clone, which mismatches this DNA's translation at residue 15, likely from a read error; the protein reported here is translated from the DNA. The chain couples TRDV2 to TRDJ3; 9 bases align to TRDD3. CDR1 and CDR2 (germline): GEAIGNYY, EKD. The CDR3 sequence is 17 residues long. CDR3 coding DNA: TGTGCCTGTGACACCCTGGGGGATTCCAGGGACACCCGACAGGTGTTTTTC. It specifies CACDTLGDSRDTRQVFF.

Note on this clone: The amino acid sequence in TCRdb belongs to a much larger clone and departs from this DNA's translation at residue 9, likely a sequencing read error; the sequence shown is translated from the DNA. The V gene is TRDV2, the J gene TRDJ1, with 7 bases fitting TRDD3. Germline-derived CDR1 and CDR2 are GEAIGNYY and EKD. The CDR3 sequence is 18 residues long. V dropped 2 bases and J dropped 4; count of bases not matched to a gene: 18. The CDR3 DNA follows: TGTGCCTGTGACAATGTACTGGGGAATACTTCTTTGAGCGATAAACTCATCTTT. Its protein is CACDNVLGNTSLSDKLIF.

Comments on this clone: The mismatch at residue 14 between this DNA's translation and the TCRdb protein of a much larger clone likely reflects a read error; the protein shown is translated from the DNA. This sequence joins TRDV2 and TRDJ1, with 7 bases lining up with TRDD3. Per the germline V gene, CDR1 is GEAIGNYY and CDR2 is EKD. The CDR3 length is 17 residues. Here the CDR3 reads CACDTVTRGMNTDRLIF. The DNA for the CDR3 is TGTGCCTGTGACACCGTAACCCGGGGGATGAACACCGATAGACTCATCTTT.

This clone was counted a few times. This may stem from a read error, because a much larger clone lies one nucleotide away. Other DNA sequences in the same sample also yield this CDR3. The rearrangement joins TRDV2 to TRDJ1; D ambiguous. Germline lookup yields CDR1 GEAIGNYY and CDR2 EKD. The CDR3 has 15 amino acids. CDR3 in DNA: TGTGCCTGCGACACCGTCGGGAATCGGGGCGATAAACTCATCTTT. Encoded protein: CACDTVGNRGDKLIF.

The chain joins TRDV2 to TRDJ1, with 13 bases aligning to TRDD3. Germline trimming cut 0 bases from V and 3 bases from J; bases unmatched to any gene: 21. Germline CDR1 GEAIGNYY, CDR2 EKD. The CDR3 consists of 22 residues. The DNA of the CDR3 is TGTGCCTGTGACACCGTGGTAACCCCTCTACTGGGGGATACGCAAGGTTCCGATAAACTCATCTTT. Translating gives CACDTVVTPLLGDTQGSDKLIF.

This clone has just a few counts. The protein TCRdb lists belongs to a much larger clone and differs from this DNA's translation at residue 4, which points to a read error; the protein shown is made from the DNA. This chain uses TRDV2 with TRDJ1; TRDD3 matches at 9 bases. V lost 6 bases, J lost 0 bases, and 10 bases stayed unmatched. This CDR3 region has 16 residues. The V gene's germline CDR1 is GEAIGNYY and CDR2 EKD. This CDR3 is CACNKLGETYTDKLIF. CDR3 DNA: TGTGCCTGTAACAAACTGGGGGAAACGTACACCGATAAACTCATCTTT.

There are a few counts of this clone. TCRdb's entry gives the protein of a much larger clone, which mismatches this DNA's translation at residue 16, likely from a read error; the protein reported here is translated from the DNA. This chain uses TRDV2 with TRDJ3; tentatively, D is TRDD3 (5 bases). The CDR3 covers 18 residues. CDR1 is GEAIGNYY and CDR2 is EKD in the germline V gene. The CDR3 protein is CACDTAGVSSWDTRQIFF. CDR3 in DNA: TGTGCCTGTGACACCGCGGGGGTCAGCTCCTGGGACACCCGACAGATATTTTTC.

This clone turned up a few times. The translation of this DNA and the TCRdb protein of a much larger clone differ at residue 5, probably owing to a read error; the protein shown here is translated from the DNA. V usage is TRDV2 and J usage is TRDJ3; 9 nucleotides line up with TRDD3. CDR1 and CDR2 (germline): GEAIGNYY, EKD. This CDR3 has 19 residues. V lost 3 bases and J lost 0; bases outside the gene matches: 8. The CDR3 DNA reads as TGTGCCTGTGACGCGGGGGGATACAGGAGCTCCTGGGACACCCGACAGATGTTTTTC. This sequence encodes CACDAGGYRSSWDTRQMFF.

Turning to this clone: The TCRdb record carries a much larger clone's protein, which differs from this DNA's translation at residue 4; a read error is the likely cause, and the protein listed here is the DNA translation. This chain joins TRDV2 and TRDJ2; D is undetermined. The CDR3 sequence is 15 residues long. Germline loops: CDR1 GEAIGNYY, CDR2 EKD. The CDR3 sequence is CACGTVGGVTAQLFF. CDR3 sequence (DNA): TGTGCCTGTGGCACCGTAGGTGGAGTGACAGCACAACTCTTCTTT.

This clone was picked up a small number of times. TCRdb has a much larger clone's protein, which differs at residue 8 from the translation of this DNA, likely because of a read error; what is shown is the protein translated from the DNA. The chain joins TRDV3 to TRDJ1; TRDD2 matches 7 bases. Germline V CDR1 and CDR2: TVYSNPD, GDNSRS (reference sequence). The ends lost 3 bases at V and 0 bases at J; junction bases unmatched: 10. CDR3 size: 15 residues. CDR3 in amino acids: CAFCSYLEDTDKLIF. CDR3 in DNA: TGTGCCTTCTGTTCCTACTTAGAGGACACCGATAAACTCATCTTT.

The J gene was recorded as TRDJ1; no V gene was called; the table's D gene call, TRDD3, was not cross checked with the DNA. This CDR3 has 15 residues. CDR3 nucleotides: TGTGCCTCCCTACGGGGTATACTGGGGGATCCCAAACTCATCTTT. It translates to CASLRGILGDPKLIF.

This clone was counted between two and nine times. TCRdb lists the protein of a much larger clone for this DNA, which differs at residue 6, so this is likely a read error; the protein given here is translated from the DNA itself. The chain uses TRDV2 and TRDJ1, with a weak D call TRDD3 (5 bases). This CDR3 has 17 amino acids. Looked up from germline, CDR1 is GEAIGNYY and CDR2 is EKD. The V end was cut by 0 bases, the J end by 0 bases, with 16 bases between. The CDR3 region has the DNA TGTGCCTGTGACACCGTTTTTGGGGCTGAGTACACCGATAAACTCATCTTT. Its translation: CACDTVFGAEYTDKLIF.